What follows are 28 T cell receptor beta chains derived from one specimen sequenced in a study of cytotoxic CD8 clonotypes in ibrutinib-treated CLL. Here immunoSEQ multiplex PCR was the method, and the copy in TCRdb shows in-frame clones only, minus some. Among around 140,000 clones listed, roughly 77% were seen once. This specimen consisted of PBMCs, obtained after 12 months of ibrutinib treatment. Receptors originate from a human donor with chronic lymphocytic leukemia.

This clone has more than one count but fewer than ten. This chain joins TRBV6-5 and TRBJ1-1; D gene unclear. The V end was cut by 6 bases, the J end by 1 base, with 3 bases between. Germline CDR1 and CDR2: MNHEY and SVGAGI. The CDR3 is made up of 11 amino acids. DNA for the CDR3: TGTGCCAGCAGGGGGAACACTGAAGCTTTCTTT. This translates into CASRGNTEAFF.

This clone has a handful of counts. The CDR3 nucleotides read TGTGCCAGCAGCTTAGTCCCGGGATCTAACTATGGCTACACCTTC. Its translation: CASSLVPGSNYGYTF. The chain has TRBV7-2 and TRBJ1-2, with no clear D. Trimming took 1 base from V and 0 from J, leaving 9 bases between them. The CDR3 extends over 15 amino acids. Germline V gene lookup returns CDR1 SGHTA and CDR2 FQGNSA.

The chain employs TRBV19 and TRBJ1-1, with D possibly being TRBD1 (5 bases). V was shortened by 2 bases and J by 6 bases, with 10 bases between the two germline ends. The CDR3 loop spans 13 amino acids. Germline V gene sequence: CDR1 LNHDA, CDR2 SQIVND (reference sequence). The CDR3 nucleotides are TGTGCCAGTAGTATACTCGGGGCATCTGAAGCTTTCTTT. Translated, it gives CASSILGASEAFF.

This clone was detected only a few times. The J gene is TRBJ2-1, the V gene TRBV27, with 9 bases aligning to TRBD1. This CDR3 region has 15 residues. The V and J ends lost 4 bases and 5 bases, in that order; junction bases with no gene match: 6. Germline V gives CDR1 MNHEY, CDR2 SMNVEV (reference sequence). The CDR3 DNA follows: TGTGCCAGCAGTTCTCGACAGGGGGGTAACAATGAGCAGTTCTTC. Translation: CASSSRQGGNNEQFF.

The genes are TRBV18 and TRBJ2-5; D is undetermined. V lost 4 bases and J 4 bases, leaving 7 bases between the germline ends. Germline lookup yields CDR1 KGHSH and CDR2 LQKENI. The CDR3 contains 12 residues. The CDR3 here is CASSQFRETQYF. CDR3 DNA sequence: TGTGCCAGCTCACAATTCCGAGAGACCCAGTACTTC.

V and J are TRBV11-2 and TRBJ1-2, with no clear D. The CDR3 runs 14 residues. Per germline, CDR1 SGHAT and CDR2 FQNNGV. Trimming removed 2 bases from V and 0 bases from J, with 7 bases in between. The CDR3 sequence is CASSLTGANYGYTF. In DNA, the CDR3 is TGTGCCAGCAGCTTAACCGGAGCTAACTATGGCTACACCTTC.

Only a few counts were recorded for this clone. The gene calls are TRBV27 and TRBJ2-3; D unclear. CDR1 MNHEY and CDR2 SMNVEV come from the germline V gene (reference sequence). CDR3 size: 17 residues. V lost 4 bases and J 0 bases, leaving 17 bases between the germline ends. The CDR3 reads CASSSRTYKFSTDTQYF. In DNA form, the CDR3 reads TGTGCCAGCAGTTCGAGGACGTACAAATTTAGCACAGATACGCAGTATTTT.

The V and J genes are TRBV6-1 and TRBJ2-3; TRBD1 might be the D (5 bases). CDR1 and CDR2 (germline): MNHNS, SASEGT. This CDR3 is built from 13 residues. Between the trimmed V and J ends, which lost 10 bases and 2 bases, there was a span of 13 bases. The CDR3 bases are TGTGCCATACAACAGGTCCTCACAGATACGCAGTATTTT. Translation gives CAIQQVLTDTQYF.

This chain connects TRBV7-3 to TRBJ2-3; tentatively, D is TRBD1 or TRBD2 (5 bases each). The germline V gene encodes CDR1 SGHTA and CDR2 FQGTGA. Trimming stripped 1 base from V and 4 bases from J, with 9 bases between. There are 14 residues in the CDR3. This CDR3 reads CASSLIGGPDTQYF. For the CDR3, the DNA is TGTGCCAGCAGCTTAATTGGGGGACCAGATACGCAGTATTTT.

This clone was seen a few times. V is TRBV19 and J is TRBJ1-2; D unresolved. The V gene's germline CDR1 is LNHDA and CDR2 SQIVND (reference sequence). The CDR3 runs 13 residues. The V and J ends lost 6 bases and 4 bases respectively, with 12 bases between them. CDR3 nucleotide sequence: TGTGCCAGTAGATTTACAGATTTCTATGGCTACACCTTC. Encoded protein: CASRFTDFYGYTF.

This clone showed up just a few times. This sequence joins TRBV6-1 and TRBJ1-1, with TRBD1 as a possible D gene (5 bases). This CDR3 comprises 14 residues. Trimming took 7 bases from V and 6 from J, leaving 18 bases between them. Germline CDR1 and CDR2: MNHNS and SASEGT. The CDR3 sequence: CASTLGGAFAEAFF. The CDR3, as DNA: TGTGCCAGCACCCTAGGCGGGGCCTTCGCTGAAGCTTTCTTT.

The J gene is TRBJ2-5, the V gene TRBV7-8; 7 bases line up with TRBD1. Germline CDR1 SGHVS, CDR2 FQNEAQ. The V gene end was trimmed by 2 bases and the J gene end by 0 bases; junction bases not matched to a gene: 3. CDR3 length: 15 residues. The CDR3 sequence is CASSLTTGYQETQYF. The DNA for the CDR3 is TGTGCCAGCAGCTTAACGACAGGGTACCAAGAGACCCAGTACTTC.

The J gene is TRBJ2-3, the V gene TRBV7-2; TRBD1 matches 7 bases. The germline V gene encodes CDR1 SGHTA and CDR2 FQGNSA. V gave up 8 bases and J gave up 3 bases; unmatched junction bases: 14. This CDR3 comprises 16 residues. The CDR3 sequence: CASPLRPQTGTDTQYF. In DNA form, the CDR3 reads TGTGCCAGCCCCCTAAGGCCCCAGACAGGGACAGATACGCAGTATTTT.

The rearrangement links TRBV27 to TRBJ2-1; the D gene could be TRBD1 or TRBD2 (5 bases each). V gave up 6 bases and J gave up 15 bases, with 18 bases separating them. Looked up from germline, CDR1 is MNHEY and CDR2 is SMNVEV (reference sequence). The CDR3 length is 12 residues. CDR3 sequence reads: CASSLAAGAPFF. The CDR3 DNA follows: TGTGCCAGCAGCCTAGCAGCCGGGGCTCCGTTCTTC.

This clone was observed at least ten times. The chain employs TRBV19 and TRBJ1-2, with D possibly matching TRBD1 (6 bases). The V end lost 6 bases, the J end lost 5 bases, and 22 bases lay between the germline ends. Germline assignment: CDR1 LNHDA and CDR2 SQIVND (reference sequence). The CDR3 covers 16 residues. CDR3 region: CASRTTPAGGEYGYTF. DNA of the CDR3: TGTGCCAGTAGAACGACACCGGCGGGGGGCGAGTATGGCTACACCTTC.

The chain combines TRBV7-2 with TRBJ2-7; the D call may be TRBD1 or TRBD2 (5 bases each). The V gene lost 2 bases and the J gene lost 0 bases, with 14 bases spanning the gap. CDR1 is SGHTA and CDR2 is FQGNSA in the germline V gene. The CDR3 contains 16 residues. The CDR3 sequence is CASSLYWRGDSYEQYF. CDR3 bases: TGTGCCAGCAGCTTATATTGGAGAGGGGACTCCTACGAGCAGTACTTC.

This chain uses TRBV7-2 with TRBJ2-5; 7 bases are a match to TRBD1. The CDR3 spans 14 residues. Germline V gene lookup returns CDR1 SGHTA and CDR2 FQGNSA. V lost 8 bases and J lost 8; bases outside the gene matches: 14. The CDR3 DNA reads TGTGCCAGCTCAAATACAGGGGAACCACTCACCCAGTACTTC. Translating it yields CASSNTGEPLTQYF.

This clone occurred a few times. The rearrangement uses TRBV2 and TRBJ1-2, with a weak D call TRBD1 (5 bases). The CDR3 runs to 14 residues. V gave up 4 bases and J gave up 4 bases, with 13 bases separating them. Germline-derived CDR1 and CDR2 are SNHLY and FYNNEI. Written as DNA, the CDR3 is TGTGCCAGCAGTGTGGAGGGGTTCTCCTATGGCTACACCTTC. It codes for CASSVEGFSYGYTF.

The chain links TRBV7-9 to TRBJ2-5; tentatively, D is TRBD1 (6 bases). Trimming removed 2 bases at V and 3 bases at J, with 10 bases between. Germline CDR1 reads SEHNR; CDR2 reads FQNEAQ (reference sequence). The CDR3 consists of 14 residues. The CDR3 region is CASSLFSGEETQYF. For the CDR3, the DNA is TGTGCCAGCAGCTTATTTTCAGGGGAAGAGACCCAGTACTTC.

This clone was observed once. The chain combines TRBV4-3 with TRBJ1-4; D remains unclear. The CDR3 consists of 16 residues. Trimming shortened V by 4 bases and J by 8 bases, and 20 bases separated the two germline ends. Germline CDR1 and CDR2: LGHNA and YSLEER. The CDR3 reads CASSPTPALGGEKLFF. Here the CDR3 DNA reads TGCGCCAGCAGCCCCACCCCGGCACTCGGTGGGGAAAAACTGTTTTTT.

This clone was seen a handful of times. The chain recombines TRBV7-8 with TRBJ1-5; 7 nucleotides match TRBD1. Unmatched junction bases numbered 7, after V lost 1 base and J lost 4 bases. This CDR3 spans 16 amino acids. Germline-derived CDR1 and CDR2 are SGHVS and FQNEAQ. CDR3 coding DNA: TGTGCCAGCAGCTTAGATGGACAGGTCTTGAATCAGCCCCAGCATTTT. Amino acids: CASSLDGQVLNQPQHF.

CDR3 nucleotides: TGTGCCAGCAGTTTCCAACAGGTGGCCTACGAGCAGTACTTC. Translation gives CASSFQQVAYEQYF. This chain joins TRBV27 and TRBJ2-7, with D possibly being TRBD1 (5 bases). In germline, CDR1 is MNHEY, CDR2 SMNVEV (reference sequence). The germline V and J ends were trimmed by 3 bases and 2 bases, with 11 bases remaining between them. The CDR3 spans 14 residues.

The rearrangement links TRBV19 to TRBJ2-6; D ambiguous. This CDR3 is built from 15 residues. Germline CDR1 LNHDA, CDR2 SQIVND (reference sequence). Trimming took 5 bases from V and 0 from J, leaving 8 bases between them. In nucleotides, the CDR3 is TGTGCCAGTAGTTCCCAAAACTCTGGGGCCAACGTCCTGACTTTC. Translation gives CASSSQNSGANVLTF.

The chain joins TRBV14 to TRBJ2-1, with TRBD2 as a possible D gene (7 bases). CDR1 and CDR2 (germline): SGHDN, FVKESK. This CDR3 is 16 amino acids long. V gave up 1 base and J gave up 8 bases, with 18 bases separating them. The CDR3 protein is CASSQGLRGRGDEQFF. Here the CDR3 DNA reads TGTGCCAGCAGCCAAGGTCTGCGGGGGCGGGGCGATGAGCAGTTCTTC.

About this clone itself: Possible read error: a much larger clone is one base away. The chain couples TRBV11-3 to TRBJ2-2; TRBD1 agrees at 8 bases. V shed 0 bases, J shed 7 bases, and the junction held 4 bases outside the gene matches. The V gene's germline CDR1 is SGHNT and CDR2 YENEEA. The length of the CDR3 is 15 residues. CDR3 nucleotide sequence: TGTGCCAGCAGCTTAGATCAGGGGGCGGTCGGGGAGCTGTTTTTT. Amino acids: CASSLDQGAVGELFF. The complete variable domain, with remaining parts taken from reference TRBV11-3 and TRBJ2-2, reads EAGVVQSPRYKIIEKKQPVAFWCNPISGHNTLYWYLQNLGQGPELLIRYENEEAVDDSQLPKDRFSAERLKGVDSTLKIQPAELGDSAVYLCASSLDQGAVGELFFGEGSRLTVL.

The rearrangement uses TRBV6-1 and TRBJ1-5; 10 bases align to TRBD1. J gave up 2 bases and V 6 bases, and 1 base lay outside the gene matches. In germline, CDR1 is MNHNS, CDR2 SASEGT. The CDR3 runs 14 residues. DNA for the CDR3: TGTGCCAGCAGGGACAGGGGGGGCAATCAGCCCCAGCATTTT. This translates into CASRDRGGNQPQHF.

The J gene is TRBJ2-3, the V gene TRBV18; TRBD2 aligns across 13 bases. CDR1 and CDR2 from the germline V gene are KGHSH and LQKENI. V gave up 0 bases and J gave up 6 bases; unmatched junction bases: 3. CDR3 size: 16 residues. Here the CDR3 reads CASSPPGTSGIDTQYF. CDR3 bases: TGTGCCAGCTCACCACCGGGGACTAGCGGGATTGATACGCAGTATTTT.

For the CDR3, the DNA is TGTGCCTGGAGTGACAGGGGCAATCAGCCCCAGCATTTT. Protein: CAWSDRGNQPQHF. V is TRBV30 and J is TRBJ1-5, with a weak D call TRBD1 (6 bases). Germline CDR1 GTSNPN, CDR2 SVGIG (reference sequence). V dropped 1 base and J dropped 2 bases, with 6 bases sitting between them. The CDR3 is made up of 13 amino acids.